This TCR beta chain was found in a study of PD-1 blockade in classical Hodgkin lymphoma. J lost 4 bases, V lost 5 bases, and 12 bases had no gene match. The CDR3 spans 16 residues. CDR1 MDHEN and CDR2 SYDVKM come from the germline V gene. Libraries were prepared by immunoSEQ multiplex PCR; TCRdb keeps only in-frame clonotypes and omits some of them. The table records approximately 100,000 clones, more than 90% of them present only once. Every single patient, without exception, relapsed after autologous stem cell transplantation, and brentuximab vedotin exposure varied. The sequence derives from a human donor with classical Hodgkin lymphoma. The sequences come from peripheral blood mononuclear cells (PBMCs), collected at baseline. This chain links TRBV28 with TRBJ1-2; 8 bases agree with TRBD1. CDR3 sequence reads: CASSLEGQDFIYGYTF. The CDR3 nucleotides read TGTGCCAGCAGTCTGGAGGGACAGGACTTTATCTATGGCTACACCTTC.